This T cell receptor beta chain derives from a study of T cells after yellow fever vaccination. This clonotype has a count of ten or more. In making TCR cDNA, 5'RACE template switching added a universal primer site and UMIs to it. MiXCR, applied by TCRdb to the 5' RACE reads, yields one record per CDR3 protein. The sample includes fewer than 450,000 distinct CDR3 sequences, 7% to 9% of them seen just once. Germline CDR1 and CDR2: SGHTA and FQGNSA. This CDR3 has 14 residues. With 3 bases removed from V and 5 bases from J, the gap between germline ends came to 13 bases. The sample was PBMCs, taken approximately 47 days after the first yellow fever vaccination. This sequence was found in a young man who received the YFV17D yellow fever vaccine. J is TRBJ2-5 and V is TRBV7-2, with D tentatively TRBD1 or TRBD2 (5 bases each). For the CDR3, the DNA is TGTGCCAGCAGCTTTTTGGGGCGGAGGGAGACCCAGTACTTC. Residues: CASSFLGRRETQYF.